This entry concerns a single TCR beta chain. No antigen is known for it. This CDR3 spans 15 amino acids. Germline CDR1 and CDR2: LGHNA and YNFKEQ. The data were taken from a study of T cell repertoires in cytomegalovirus infection. Study-level information: Evidence of both CMV infection and a matching HLA type came from public TCR beta signatures. Study results and caveats: CMV carriers having the relevant HLA were flagged by cumulative public TCR beta family frequency. HLA-C-restricted, CMV-specific TCR beta clonotypes were dominant ex vivo.

Each CDR3 protein gets one entry after TCRdb re-called the reads with MiXCR. This table holds about 7,500 distinct CDR3 sequences, around 60% found once. This TCR derives from a human donor in good health (CMV status not recorded). Some clones in this sample may be carry-over from other donors' samples. The sequencing input was PBMCs, sequenced either directly or after in vitro stimulation (not recorded which). The genes are TRBV4-2 and TRBJ2-7, with D perhaps TRBD1 (6 bases). The CDR3 protein is CASRQARTDSYEHSV. CDR3 bases: TGTGCCAGCCGCCAAGCTCGGACAGACTCTTACGAGCATTCCGTC.